This TCR beta chain comes out of a study of early T cells in non-severe SARS-CoV-2 infection. Study summary: Investigators sequenced bulk RNA drawn from unsorted whole blood, and chains remained unpaired. General study findings and limits: Comparison of clonotypes with VDJdb favored anti-spike CD8 responses while missing private and CD4 specificities.

Individual cDNA molecules were tagged with unique molecular identifiers, the study reported. Each CDR3 protein is one row after TCRdb ran MiXCR on the 5' RACE reads. Of under 65,000 distinct CDR3 sequences in the sample, around an eighth were seen once. This clonotype has just a few counts. What it binds is unknown. V was trimmed by 6 bases and J by 8 bases, leaving 16 bases between them. Germline V gene sequence: CDR1 MDHEN, CDR2 SYDVKM. The CDR3 sequence is 13 residues long. The chain combines TRBV28 with TRBJ1-2; D unclear. Material for sequencing was whole blood. This TCR came from an adult who was a healthcare worker with PCR-confirmed SARS-CoV-2 infection or an uninfected control (not recorded which). The CDR3 here is CASSPRGRAGYTF. DNA of the CDR3: TGTGCCAGCAGCCCCCGAGGACGTGCAGGCTACACCTTC.